This T cell receptor (beta chain) was retrieved from a study of tumor and adjacent non-tumor tissue in lung cancer. Three rounds of nested PCR, following a modified ARM-PCR protocol, produced the TCRbeta library. TCRdb re-called the multiplex PCR reads with MiXCR, one entry per CDR3 protein. The table includes fewer than 90,000 distinct CDR3 sequences, about 77% detected once. No cell sorting was done before RNA was extracted from the tissue. This non-tumor lung sample came from over 3 cm beyond the tumor edge. Broader study findings: Significantly higher TCR diversity was found in tumor than normal lung.

The germline gives CDR1 MNHEY, CDR2 SVGAGI. The CDR3 has 14 residues. Of note for this clonotype: What it recognizes is unknown. One junction end disagrees with the germline gene, perhaps due to a read error.

This receptor was taken from a woman aged 45-65 years with non-small cell lung cancer. The sample was distant non-tumor lung tissue. The chain is built from TRBV6-5 and TRBJ2-5, with a tentative D call TRBD1 (5 bases). CDR3 bases: TGTGCGAGCAGTAGCCAGGGATACCAAGAGACCCAGTACTTC. Translated, it gives CASSSQGYQETQYF.